Listed below are T cell receptor beta chains from one sample, sequenced in a study of T cells in Graves' hyperthyroidism and ophthalmopathy. MiXCR was run by TCRdb on the multiplex PCR reads, yielding one entry per CDR3 protein. The table includes hundreds of thousands of distinct CDR3 sequences, less than 20% detected once. Sequenced material: blood. The source is a woman in her late teens or twenties with Graves' ophthalmopathy. Both conserved end residues are part of each CDR3. Fields, in order: V gene, clone size, D gene, J gene, CDR3 protein, CDR3 DNA. The D gene is left open where the match is weak. A row's size may be missing; if present it is once, few, many or a size class.

>TRBV28|-|TRBD2|TRBJ2-5
CASSLPLAGGGETQYF
TGTGCCAGCAGTTTACCCCTAGCGGGAGGAGGGGAGACCCAGTACTTC
>TRBV5-4|many|-|TRBJ2-7
CASSLKQGTYEQYF
TGTGCCAGCAGCTTGAAACAGGGAACCTACGAGCAGTACTTC
>TRBV15|-|-|TRBJ2-7
CATSRERTVYEQYF
TGTGCCACCAGCAGAGAGCGGACAGTCTACGAGCAGTACTTC
>TRBV9|few|-|TRBJ2-1
CASSVEGLGSDEQFF
TGTGCCAGCAGCGTAGAGGGACTGGGGAGCGATGAGCAGTTCTTC
>TRBV11-2|many|-|TRBJ2-5
CASSLVLETQYF
TGTGCCAGCAGCTTAGTCTTGGAGACCCAGTACTTC
>TRBV5-8|many|-|TRBJ2-1
CASSLVVSSYNEQFF
TGTGCCAGCAGCTTGGTGGTGAGCTCCTACAATGAGCAGTTCTTC
>TRBV28|-|TRBD2|TRBJ2-7
CASRPTGLGLYEQYF
TGTGCCAGCAGGCCGACGGGACTAGGACTCTACGAGCAGTACTTC
>TRBV20-1|-|-|TRBJ1-2
CSASTLNYGYTF
TGCAGTGCTAGTACCCTGAACTATGGCTACACCTTC
>TRBV6-9|-|-|TRBJ2-7
CASSESKGGNEQYF
TGCGCCAGCAGTGAGTCGAAGGGGGGGAACGAGCAGTACTTC
>TRBV19|-|TRBD2|TRBJ2-1
CASSHGTSDYNEQFF
TGTGCCAGTAGTCACGGGACTAGCGACTACAATGAGCAGTTCTTC
>TRBV3-1|many|-|TRBJ2-5
CASSQIEETQYF
TGTGCCAGCAGCCAGATTGAAGAGACCCAGTACTTC
>TRBV15|many|-|TRBJ2-2
CATSRDRGKNTGELFF
TGTGCCACCAGCAGAGATCGTGGGAAGAACACCGGGGAGCTGTTTTTT
>TRBV6-5|-|-|TRBJ1-3
CASSYSAGRKGNTIYF
TGTGCCAGCAGTTACTCGGCAGGGCGTAAAGGAAACACCATATATTTT
>TRBV27|many|-|TRBJ1-1
CASSPWTEENTEAFF
TGTGCCAGCAGTCCGTGGACAGAAGAGAACACTGAAGCTTTCTTT
>TRBV28|many|TRBD1|TRBJ2-1
CASRRQGGSGEQFF
TGTGCCAGCAGACGACAGGGGGGATCGGGTGAGCAGTTCTTC
>TRBV28|once|TRBD1|TRBJ1-5
CASRGDSKNQPQHF
TGTGCCAGCAGAGGGGACAGCAAAAATCAGCCCCAGCATTTT
>TRBV12-3/TRBV12-4|-|-|TRBJ1-5
CASRIQGQPQHF
TGTGCCAGCAGAATCCAGGGGCAGCCCCAGCATTTT
>TRBV30|many|-|TRBJ1-1
CAWRFAGEAFF
TGTGCCTGGAGATTTGCAGGGGAAGCTTTCTTT
>TRBV25-1|few|-|TRBJ1-6
CASRFRFRDSPLHF
TGTGCCAGCAGGTTTCGATTTCGGGATTCACCCCTCCACTTT
>TRBV20-1|many|TRBD1|TRBJ1-2
CSAQLQGFYGYTF
TGCAGTGCTCAGCTACAGGGGTTCTATGGCTACACCTTC
>TRBV27|many|TRBD2|TRBJ2-1
CASRGLVASYNEQFF
TGTGCCAGCAGGGGACTAGTTGCGTCCTACAATGAGCAGTTCTTC
>TRBV12-3/TRBV12-4|many|TRBD1|TRBJ2-1
CASRAPGGGSEQFF
TGTGCCAGCAGGGCACCAGGGGGCGGAAGTGAGCAGTTCTTC